Below are 6 T cell receptor beta chains sequenced from a single sample in a study of blood T cell repertoires in COVID-19. Profiled with immunoSEQ multiplex PCR; TCRdb holds only in-frame clones, not every one. The sample lists 65,000 to 100,000 clones; 84% were seen once. The sample taken for sequencing was peripheral blood. The receptors originated from a human donor in a cohort sampled during active COVID-19.

This clone came up once. The chain recombines TRBV5-4 with TRBJ2-7; 7 nucleotides match TRBD2. Per germline, CDR1 SGHNT and CDR2 YYREEE (reference sequence). This CDR3 region has 16 residues. V gave up 4 bases and J gave up 0 bases; unmatched junction bases: 10. The CDR3 DNA sequence: TGTGCCAGCAGCGGGGGTCCTGCGGGGGTCTCCTACGAGCAGTACTTC. This sequence encodes CASSGGPAGVSYEQYF.

The rearrangement links TRBV9 to TRBJ2-1; TRBD2 agrees at 7 bases. Unmatched junction bases numbered 9, after V lost 3 bases and J lost 3 bases. This CDR3 contains 16 residues. Germline lookup yields CDR1 SGDLS and CDR2 YYNGEE. The CDR3 DNA follows: TGTGCCAGCAGCGCCCTGCCGGGAGGCTACTACAATGAGCAGTTCTTC. It encodes CASSALPGGYYNEQFF.

The chain employs TRBV2 and TRBJ2-7; TRBD1 matches 8 bases. The CDR3 extends over 15 amino acids. CDR1 and CDR2 (germline): SNHLY, FYNNEI. The trim removed 6 bases at V and 0 bases at J, leaving 7 bases unmatched. This CDR3 reads CASREQGVLSYEQYF. For the CDR3, the DNA is TGTGCCAGCAGGGAACAGGGGGTCCTCTCCTACGAGCAGTACTTC.

This clone was seen a few times. This chain links TRBV30 with TRBJ1-6, with D possibly TRBD1 on 5 matching bases. The CDR3 spans 13 residues. Trimming took 2 bases from V and 6 from J, leaving 8 bases between them. Germline CDR1 GTSNPN, CDR2 SVGIG (reference sequence). CDR3: CAWSSDTNSPLHF. DNA of the CDR3: TGTGCCTGGAGTTCGGACACTAATTCACCCCTCCACTTT.

V is TRBV4-2 and J is TRBJ2-1; TRBD2 matches 9 bases. The germline V gene has CDR1 LGHNA and CDR2 YNFKEQ. J gave up 5 bases and V 4 bases, and 12 bases lay outside the gene matches. The CDR3 has 17 amino acids. As DNA, the CDR3 is TGTGCCAGCAGCCGACAAGGGGCTAGCGGGGAGAACAATGAGCAGTTCTTC. Translation: CASSRQGASGENNEQFF.

The chain carries TRBV14 and TRBJ1-3; D gene ambiguous. CDR1 and CDR2 from the germline V gene are SGHDN and FVKESK. The germline V and J ends were trimmed by 0 bases and 4 bases, with 13 bases remaining between them. The CDR3 consists of 16 residues. CDR3 residues: CASSQDMYQAGNTIYF. The CDR3 nucleotides read TGTGCCAGCAGCCAAGATATGTACCAGGCCGGAAACACCATATATTTT.